Sequencing of this T cell receptor (beta chain) was carried out in a study of tumor-infiltrating lymphocytes in primary liver carcinoma. Overall study results and limits: Tumor tissue displayed a significantly greater top-250-clone fraction than blood (p = 0.039). Left bulk and unsorted, the samples did not allow CD4+ and CD8+ repertoires to be compared.

About this clonotype itself: The target antigen is unknown. A much larger clone differs by one base, so this may be a read error.

Germline DNA was also extracted, while the blood RNA originated from unsorted whole blood. Trimming removed 0 bases from V and 3 bases from J, with 9 bases in between. This CDR3 region has 15 residues. The germline gives CDR1 LGHNA, CDR2 YNFKEQ. A primer in the constant region served to generate TCR beta cDNA from 450 to 600 ng of total RNA. Slightly modified ARM-PCR with three nested multiplex PCR rounds yielded TCR beta libraries. Primers for the first two PCR rounds were TRBV1-TRBV30 forward primers and a C-beta reverse primer (approximately 9 cycles per round). TCRdb called the multiplex PCR reads again in MiXCR, with one record for every CDR3 protein. The table records some 180,000 distinct CDR3 sequences, 60% of them present only once.

The TCR comes from a man aged 40-55 years with primary liver carcinoma and hepatitis B virus infection. The sample consisted of peripheral blood. The rearrangement joins TRBV4-2 to TRBJ2-1; D not resolved. As DNA, the CDR3 is TGTGCCAGCAGCCAAGATTCCGAGAGCTACAATGAGCAGTTCTTC. Translation gives CASSQDSESYNEQFF.